This T cell receptor (beta chain) was identified in a study of blood T cell repertoires in COVID-19. For the study at large: Donors in the United States, Italy and Spain gave samples during acute or convalescent COVID-19.

Germline V CDR1 and CDR2: MNHEY, SMNVEV (reference sequence). CDR3 length: 14 amino acids. V shed 2 bases and J shed 4 bases, with 11 bases lying between them. The method was immunoSEQ multiplex PCR; TCRdb's version includes in-frame clones alone and lacks a portion of them. Here the sample spans 250,000 or so clones, over 70% being singletons. The sample comprised peripheral blood. This receptor was identified in a woman aged 40 to 50 who had recovered from COVID-19. This chain links TRBV27 with TRBJ1-2, with D hard to call. The CDR3 here is CASSLGGNTYGYTF. The CDR3 region has the DNA TGTGCCAGCAGTTTAGGAGGGAACACCTATGGCTACACCTTC.